This T cell receptor (beta chain) was identified in a study of T cells in Graves' hyperthyroidism and ophthalmopathy. Study-level findings and limits: Peripheral blood also featured most of the thyroid clonotypes expanded above 0.001.

RNA transcripts served as the template for amplifying TCR beta CDR3 regions. HTBI primers were used for first-round RT-PCR of the TCR CDR3. TCRdb reanalysed the multiplex PCR reads using MiXCR and keeps one entry per CDR3 protein. The table shows 480,000 or so distinct CDR3 sequences, with 46% occurring only once. Looked up from germline, CDR1 is SQVTM and CDR2 is ANQGSEA. V dropped 6 bases and J dropped 2 bases, with 5 bases sitting between them. There are 10 residues in the CDR3. Uncontrolled infection, other autoimmune disease, pregnancy or lactation excluded patients. Concerning this clonotype: Its antigen is unidentified.

The origin of this receptor is an adult woman with Graves' disease, either hyperthyroidism or ophthalmopathy (not recorded which). Source material: peripheral blood or thyroid tissue (not recorded which). The chain has TRBV29-1 and TRBJ2-7; unclear D gene. CDR3 loop: CSVAPYEQYF. In DNA form, the CDR3 reads TGCAGCGTCGCACCCTACGAGCAGTACTTC.